One and the same sample provided the 5 T cell receptor beta chains below, sequenced in a study of graft-versus-host responses after intestinal transplantation. TCRdb's copy holds only in-frame clones and misses some; the assay was immunoSEQ multiplex PCR. This table holds 84,000 or so clones, roughly 93% found once. The antigens these receptors bind are not known. Sequences were derived from unstimulated CD8+ T cells sorted from spleen or lymph node cells, sampled before transplant. The receptors derive from a human donor who was the organ donor for an intestinal transplant.

V and J are TRBV9 and TRBJ2-3, with a weak D call TRBD2 (6 bases). This CDR3 comprises 15 residues. CDR1 and CDR2 (germline): SGDLS, YYNGEE. Trimming removed 3 bases at V and 2 bases at J, with 13 bases between. The CDR3 coding sequence is TGTGCCAGCAGCGATATAGCGGAATACACAGATACGCAGTATTTT. Translating it yields CASSDIAEYTDTQYF.

The V and J genes are TRBV5-4 and TRBJ1-6; D is uncertain. The CDR3 is made up of 17 amino acids. CDR1 and CDR2 (germline): SGHNT, YYREEE (reference sequence). The V and J ends lost 2 bases and 6 bases respectively, with 18 bases between them. This CDR3 is CASSFVLGPGVNSPLHF. CDR3 sequence (DNA): TGTGCCAGCAGCTTTGTTTTAGGGCCCGGGGTTAATTCACCCCTCCACTTT.

The gene calls are TRBV30 and TRBJ2-5; tentative D call: TRBD2 (5 bases). This CDR3 comprises 14 residues. V was cut by 0 bases and J by 2 bases, with 10 bases left in between. Germline CDR1 is GTSNPN and CDR2 is SVGIG (reference sequence). DNA for the CDR3: TGTGCCTGGAGTGTCGTAGGACTTCAAGAGACCCAGTACTTC. This gives the protein CAWSVVGLQETQYF. Full variable domain (rest looked up from reference TRBV30 and TRBJ2-5): SQTIHQWPATLVQPVGSPLSLECTVEGTSNPNLYWYRQAAGRGLQLLFYSVGIGQISSEVPQNLSASRPQDRQFILSSKKLLLSDSGFYLCAWSVVGLQETQYFGPGTRLLVL.

This clone appeared a single time. This rearrangement joins TRBV9 to TRBJ2-3; 7 positions agree with TRBD2. J gave up 0 bases and V 3 bases, and 10 bases lay outside the gene matches. This CDR3 is built from 17 residues. Germline CDR1 reads SGDLS; CDR2 reads YYNGEE. The CDR3 loop is CASSAEGLNPSTDTQYF. CDR3 coding DNA: TGTGCCAGCAGCGCGGAGGGACTAAACCCTAGCACAGATACGCAGTATTTT.

The rearrangement uses TRBV9 and TRBJ1-2; no reliable D call. Trimming took off 0 bases at V and 8 bases at J, with 8 bases between the two ends. The germline V gene encodes CDR1 SGDLS and CDR2 YYNGEE. The CDR3 has 12 residues. CDR3 DNA: TGTGCCAGCAGCGTAGGATCCCGGGGCTACACCTTC. Amino acid sequence: CASSVGSRGYTF.